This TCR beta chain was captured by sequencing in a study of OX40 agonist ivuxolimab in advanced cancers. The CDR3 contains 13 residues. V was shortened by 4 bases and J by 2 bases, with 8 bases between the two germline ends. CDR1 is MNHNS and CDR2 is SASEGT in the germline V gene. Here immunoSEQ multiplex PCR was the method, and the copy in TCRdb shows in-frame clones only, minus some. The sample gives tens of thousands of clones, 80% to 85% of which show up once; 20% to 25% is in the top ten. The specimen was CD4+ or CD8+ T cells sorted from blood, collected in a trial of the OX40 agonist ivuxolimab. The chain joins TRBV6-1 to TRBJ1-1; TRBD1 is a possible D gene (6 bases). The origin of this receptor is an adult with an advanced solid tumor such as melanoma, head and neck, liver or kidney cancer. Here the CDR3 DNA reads TGTGCCAGCAGTGGGACAGTAAACACTGAAGCTTTCTTT. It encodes CASSGTVNTEAFF.